This T cell receptor beta chain appears in the sequencing data of a study of shared clonotypes between healthy human individuals. At the level of the study: Three plates each covered CD4 naive and memory; CD8 naive two, CD8 memory one. Study-wide results and limits: Sample collection involved blood only; tissue repertoires are likely different. As a rule, naive subsets had a larger estimated richness than memory subsets.

Genomic DNA (from each subset) was split evenly across several immunoSEQ plates. TCRdb keeps only in-frame clones here, not all; method: immunoSEQ multiplex PCR. The data contain around 2,100,000 clones, about 95% of them seen just once; the ten biggest clones take up more than 0.9%. Trimming cost V 4 bases and J 7 bases, with 17 bases left between them. CDR3 length equals 15 residues. Germline CDR1 SGHRS, CDR2 YFSETQ. Naive CD8 cells lacked CD45RO, underwent positive selection for CCR7 and left out terminally differentiated effector memory CD45RA+ cells. This clone appeared a few times. Its target is not known.

The V and J genes are TRBV5-1 and TRBJ2-2; D may correspond to TRBD1 or TRBD2 (6 bases each). Specimen: naive CD8+ T cells sorted from blood. The source is a man younger than 35 in good health. CDR3 DNA: TGCGCCAGCAGCACCGAGGGGGGCTTGAGCGGGGAGCTGTTTTTT. It yields the protein CASSTEGGLSGELFF.